Detailed here is one T cell receptor (beta chain). This sample stems from a study of control samples from healthy donors and cancer patients. This CDR3 spans 13 amino acids. Trimming stripped 3 bases from V and 6 bases from J, with 12 bases between. The protocol was immunoSEQ multiplex PCR, while the TCRdb copy is restricted to in-frame clones and leaves out a portion. With about 190,000 clones in the sample, the ten largest clones hold 2.2%. The sample comprised blood. The origin of this receptor is a woman aged 30 to 39 in good health. The chain joins TRBV12-3 or TRBV12-4 to TRBJ2-7, with D maybe TRBD2 (6 bases). In nucleotides, the CDR3 is TGTGCCAGCAGTTTGGAGGGCAGGGTCGAGCAGTACTTC. Amino acids: CASSLEGRVEQYF.